Listed below are T cell receptor beta chains from one sample, sequenced in a study of shared clonotypes between healthy human individuals. Some clones are missing from TCRdb's copy, which holds only in-frame ones; the method was immunoSEQ multiplex PCR. This table has millions of clones, over 85% appearing once. Sequenced input: naive CD4+ T cells from PBMCs. The receptors were sampled from a man aged 18-30 years in good health. Some clones in this sample may be carry-over from other donors' samples. Each CDR3 is given with its conserved first and last residue. D genes are given only for firm matches. Only part of the rows carry a size: once, few, many, or a class if the clone is expanded.

TRBJ2-1,NA,TRBD2,17,TRBV27,TGTGCCAGCAGTTCCCCCTTTACTAGCGGCTCCTACAATGAGCAGTTCTTC,CASSSPFTSGSYNEQFF
TRBJ1-5,NA,NA,13,TRBV6-5,TGTGCCAGCGCCGGACAGAGAAATCAGCCCCAGCATTTT,CASAGQRNQPQHF
TRBJ1-3,NA,NA,13,TRBV28,TGTGCCAGCAGCCAACGGACTCGAAACACCATATATTTT,CASSQRTRNTIYF
TRBJ2-1,NA,TRBD2,17,TRBV27,TGTGCCAGCAGTCTACGGACTGGGACTAGTCGTATCCATGAGCAGTTCTTC,CASSLRTGTSRIHEQFF
TRBJ1-5,NA,NA,15,TRBV9,TGTGCCAGCAGCGTAGGTGCCGGGAACAATCAGCCCCAGCATTTT,CASSVGAGNNQPQHF
TRBJ1-2,NA,NA,15,TRBV7-9,TGTGCCAGCAGCTTAGCCGGGTCGGGGCTAGGTGGCTACACCTTC,CASSLAGSGLGGYTF
TRBJ2-7,NA,TRBD1,15,TRBV6-1,TGTGCCAGCAGTCCCCGGACAGGGGGGGCCTACGAGCAGTACTTC,CASSPRTGGAYEQYF
TRBJ2-7,NA,TRBD2,16,TRBV5-6,TGTGCCAGCAGCCCAATGACTAGCGGGGACTCCTACGAGCAGTACTTC,CASSPMTSGDSYEQYF
TRBJ2-3,NA,NA,14,TRBV30,TGTGCCTGGAGTTCTGGGAGATCCACAGATACGCAGTATTTT,CAWSSGRSTDTQYF
TRBJ2-2,once,NA,16,TRBV6-5,TGTGCCAGCAGTTATGGGGCCCTCGAGAACACCGGGGAGCTGTTTTTT,CASSYGALENTGELFF
TRBJ2-1,NA,NA,17,TRBV27,TGTGCCAGCGCTCCACGGATCGGGCGGGGTTTGTACAATGAGCAGTTCTTC,CASAPRIGRGLYNEQFF
TRBJ1-2,NA,TRBD1,15,TRBV5-5,TGTGCCAGCAGCAGGGACAGGGAGTGGGAGCATGGCTACACCTTC,CASSRDREWEHGYTF
TRBJ2-7,NA,TRBD2,15,TRBV27,TGTGCCAGCAGTTGGCGACTAGCGGGAGGCCCCGAGCAGTACTTC,CASSWRLAGGPEQYF
TRBJ1-5,once,NA,14,TRBV30,TGTGCCTGGAGTGTACTTTCGGAATCGCAGCCCCAGCATTTT,CAWSVLSESQPQHF
TRBJ1-5,NA,NA,15,TRBV19,TGTGCCAGTAGTACCCGGCCGGGGGGCGGAAAGCCCCAGCATTTT,CASSTRPGGGKPQHF
TRBJ2-2,NA,TRBD2,17,TRBV5-1,TGCGCCAGCAGCTTGGCTCTAGCGGGAATAGCCACCGGGGAGCTGTTTTTT,CASSLALAGIATGELFF
TRBJ2-7,NA,TRBD1,15,TRBV5-5,TGTGCCAGCAGCTCACAAGGGACAGGGTACAACGAGCAGTACTTC,CASSSQGTGYNEQYF
TRBJ1-2,NA,NA,13,TRBV2,TGTGCCAGCAGTGTGGACTTTCGGTGGGGCTACACCTTC,CASSVDFRWGYTF
TRBJ1-4,NA,NA,14,TRBV29-1,TGCAGCGTCCGTCGGACGGGTCGGGATGAAAAACTGTTTTTT,CSVRRTGRDEKLFF
TRBJ1-1,NA,NA,15,TRBV18,TGTGCCAGCTCACCATCAACCCAGGTGGGGACTGAAGCTTTCTTT,CASSPSTQVGTEAFF
TRBJ2-1,NA,NA,13,TRBV7-3,TGTGCCAGCAGCACTGGGCCGGTCTATGAGCAGTTCTTC,CASSTGPVYEQFF
TRBJ2-1,once,NA,13,TRBV2,TGTGCCAGCAGTGAAGAGGTCTGGGGTGAGCAGTTCTTC,CASSEEVWGEQFF
TRBJ2-5,once,NA,12,TRBV19,TGTGCCTGTGGGGGGGCAGGAGAGACCCAGTACTTC,CACGGAGETQYF
TRBJ1-4,NA,TRBD1,14,TRBV5-1,TGCGCCAGCAGCGTACAGGGGGCGTCTGAAAAACTGTTTTTT,CASSVQGASEKLFF
TRBJ1-3,once,NA,15,TRBV7-2,TGTGCCAGCAGCTTCGGCCAAGGGCCCGGAAACACCATATATTTT,CASSFGQGPGNTIYF
TRBJ1-2,NA,TRBD1,13,TRBV30,TGTGCCTCGGCGGACAGGGGATCGTATGGCTACACCTTC,CASADRGSYGYTF
TRBJ2-5,NA,NA,15,TRBV5-4,TGTGCCAGCAGCTGGGGGAGCGTACTCCAAGAGACCCAGTACTTC,CASSWGSVLQETQYF
TRBJ1-5,NA,TRBD1,15,TRBV28,TGTGCCAGCAGTCTAGGGACAGGGCTTAGGCAGCCCCAGCATTTT,CASSLGTGLRQPQHF
TRBJ1-2,NA,NA,15,TRBV28,TGTGCCAGCATCACTTGGGAGGCGGCTAACTATGGCTACACCTTC,CASITWEAANYGYTF
TRBJ2-7,NA,NA,14,TRBV6-5,TGTGCCAGCAGTTACTCGAACCAGCCCAGCGGGCAGTACTTC,CASSYSNQPSGQYF
TRBJ1-1,few,NA,14,TRBV28,TGTGCCAGCAGAGTCTGGACAGAGAACACTGAAGCTTTCTTT,CASRVWTENTEAFF